This T cell receptor beta chain was recorded in a study of blood T cell repertoires in COVID-19 (dated by TCRdb to about 2020). Study-wide context: Samples covering the acute and convalescent phases of COVID-19 were provided by collaborators in the United States, Italy and Spain. The prospective study material was composed of cDNA or gDNA derived from T cells, B-cell-depleted T cells, or PBMCs. Subjects who had been exposed to COVID-19, were actively infected with it, or had recovered from it provided the deeply sampled blood TCRbeta repertoires that made up the dataset. The repertoires were released in a freely available public database meant as a resource for research on the immune response to SARS-CoV-2. Samples were obtained from the ongoing ImmuneRACE study (first 160 participants) and from 1,000 to 1,500 subjects provided by 6 global collaborators. Sample metadata almost always included a de-identified subject ID, COVID-19 status, age in years and sex. HLA class I and class II types, where available, came from metadata supplied by the sample provider rather than from assay-based typing. Broad study findings and their caveats: The amount of clinical and demographic metadata varied by source and participant and was provided uncurated.

Participants in the prospective study were aged roughly 18 to 100 years, lived in about two dozen United States geographic areas, and enrolled through a virtual design. In the prospective study, participants were assigned to cohorts based on the clinical history participants reported in a screening survey and a study questionnaire. Each participant in the prospective study had whole blood, serum and a nasopharyngeal or oropharyngeal swab collected by mobile phlebotomists. Additional blood draws and questionnaires over an approximately two-month period could optionally be provided by prospective study participants. Before DNA extraction, prospective study blood samples were shipped either frozen or at room temperature. TCRbeta CDR3 regions were amplified from genomic DNA by means of the immunoSEQ Assay, a bias-controlled multiplex PCR. The authors' pipeline ran thus. The number of nucleated cells in each sample was estimated by amplification of reference gene primers within the assay. To quantify the absolute abundance of each unique TCRbeta CDR3 rearrangement, sequence reads were collapsed and filtered. For each sample, productive Simpson clonality was calculated as the square root of Simpson's diversity index over productive rearrangements. TCRdb's version of the immuneACCESS table is confined to in-frame rearrangements and falls short of the full clone set. An unresolved V gene accounts for under half of the shortfall where checked; the remainder is of unknown origin. The V and J calls and the clone size are those of that table, but D and trimming were determined from the DNA. Recorded for this sample are approximately 220,000 clones; 75% to 85% of them occurred a single time. Of the sample, 6.5% to 8.5% is held by the ten largest clones.

About this clone: No antigen is known for it. No qualities accompany the bases; no much larger clone lies one base away.

This TCR derives from a middle-aged woman with acute COVID-19. Source material: PBMCs or T cells enriched from blood (not recorded which).

The CDR3 sequence is CASSLGGLAGYNEQFF. The nucleotide sequence reads TGTGCCAGCAGCTTGGGGGGACTAGCGGGTTACAATGAGCAGTTCTTC. The chain couples TRBV5-4 to TRBJ2-1, with 12 middle bases fitting TRBD2. CDR1 and CDR2 (SGHNT, YYREEE) derive from the germline V gene (reference sequence). Compared with germline, V lacks 0 bases and J lacks 4 bases; bases without a gene match: 2. The CDR3 runs 16 residues from the cysteine to the phenylalanine. Only the CDR3 DNA stays, 48 bases, in frame from base 1.